This T cell receptor (beta chain) was recorded in a study of shared clonotypes between healthy human individuals. The overall study: Each donor contributed plates that comprised three CD4 naive, three CD4 memory, two CD8 naive and one CD8 memory. Overall study results and limits: Sampling covered nothing but blood. Tissue TCR repertoires likely differ from those found in blood.

Unmatched junction bases numbered 2, after V lost 8 bases and J lost 0 bases. The germline V gene has CDR1 SGDLS and CDR2 YYNGEE. The CDR3 is made up of 13 amino acids. On this clone: What it recognizes is unknown.

CD8 cells regarded as naive lacked CD45RO, were positively chosen for CCR7, and omitted terminally differentiated effector memory CD45RA+ cells. Caucasian adults residing in Nashville, Tennessee made up all the donors. Assay used: immunoSEQ multiplex PCR; TCRdb lists only in-frame clones, some missing. The profile covers some 2 million clones, with approximately 94% appearing a single time and 1.1% taken by the ten largest. The sequencing sample was made of naive CD8+ T cells sorted from blood. The sequence came from a man between 18 and 29 years old in good health. The rearrangement links TRBV9 to TRBJ2-1; 7 bases fit TRBD2. The CDR3 spells CASQRGSYNEQFF. DNA for the CDR3: TGTGCCAGTCAGCGGGGCTCCTACAATGAGCAGTTCTTC.